Described below is a single TCR beta chain sequence and its context. Its antigen is not identified. Libraries were prepared by immunoSEQ multiplex PCR; TCRdb keeps only in-frame clonotypes and omits some of them. The table lists about 400,000 clones, approximately 91% of them singletons. The data stem from a study of Ad26.COV2.S vaccination and SARS-CoV-2 variants. Study as a whole: Within the COV1001 Ad26.COV2.S trial arm, the donor was enrolled. The study's findings and limits: With respect to non-spike TCR breadth, vaccine and placebo recipients were similar.

Treatment described: 15 to 20 received Ad26.COV2.S at low or high dose, single or two shots; about 5 received placebo; per-sample allocation not given. Vaccine and placebo recipients were sampled on day 63 after the first injection. Per the germline V gene, CDR1 is SGHNT and CDR2 is YENEEA. Trimming left V 5 bases short and J 3 bases short, with 11 bases between. The CDR3 has 14 amino acids. This clonotype originated in a person between 18 and 59 years old who received the Ad26.COV2.S COVID-19 vaccine or a placebo. Material: peripheral blood, obtained in a trial of Ad26.COV2.S vaccine versus placebo. The rearrangement links TRBV11-3 to TRBJ2-1, with a weak D call TRBD2 (5 bases). CDR3 residues: CASSRRTGYNEQFF. The CDR3 DNA reads TGTGCCAGCAGCCGGCGGACTGGCTACAATGAGCAGTTCTTC. The full variable domain, in which reference TRBV11-3 and TRBJ2-1 provide the parts outside the CDR3, is EAGVVQSPRYKIIEKKQPVAFWCNPISGHNTLYWYLQNLGQGPELLIRYENEEAVDDSQLPKDRFSAERLKGVDSTLKIQPAELGDSAVYLCASSRRTGYNEQFFGPGTRLTVL.